This T cell receptor beta chain is drawn from a study of OX40 agonist ivuxolimab in advanced cancers. At the level of the study: In this trial design, patients received ivuxolimab intravenously at 0.01 to 10 mg/kg every 2 weeks.

Sequenced by immunoSEQ multiplex PCR; TCRdb stores in-frame clones only, minus some. Seen here are roughly 54,000 clones, approximately 84% observed once, and the top ten hold more than 1%. Per the germline V gene, CDR1 is SGHRS and CDR2 is YFSETQ. This CDR3 region has 18 residues. The V and J ends lost 8 bases and 5 bases, in that order; junction bases with no gene match: 23. The clonotype comes from an adult with an advanced solid tumor such as melanoma, head and neck, liver or kidney cancer. Sequenced material: CD4+ or CD8+ T cells sorted from blood, taken in a trial of the OX40 agonist ivuxolimab. This chain joins TRBV5-1 and TRBJ2-7, with 9 bases lining up with TRBD2. CDR3 region: CASSPLFSGRGFVDEQYF. Here the CDR3 DNA reads TGCGCCAGTTCCCCACTCTTTAGCGGGAGAGGTTTTGTTGACGAGCAGTACTTC.